This T cell receptor beta chain was retrieved from a study of identical twins (dated by TCRdb to about 2016). About the study as a whole: To test whether fetal clonotypes persist, this study deep-sequenced TCR alpha and beta repertoires from monozygotic twins, from unrelated adults of various ages, and from cord blood. To rule out contamination, the twin experiments were replicated at different times with different library preparation protocols.

V gives up 5 bases and J gives up 5 bases, and the segment between their germline ends measures 9 bases. Including cysteine and phenylalanine, the CDR3 has 12 amino acids. The only DNA kept is the CDR3, 36 bases in frame from the first base. The investigation overall reported the following: Abundant cord blood beta clonotypes had fewer insertions, young adult naive repertoires showed a similar but weaker trend, and memory repertoires showed no such trend. A weaker excess of twin sharing was found in beta out-of-frame sequences because the signal-to-noise ratio was lowered by fewer shared sequences. Compared with coincidental sharing between unrelated individuals, out-of-frame TCR alpha sequences shared between twins showed an excess of sequences with low generation probability. Zero-insertion analyses could be partly confounded by invariant T cells such as MAIT and iNKT, though diverse VJ usage argued against such confounding for most clonotypes. Because the same donors could not be followed over many years, conclusions were based on cross-sectional statistical analysis. Out-of-frame TCR alpha sharing in monozygotic twins was systematically underestimated by recombination models, whereas sharing between unrelated individuals was in agreement with the recombination models.

In this sample, this clonotype turned up many times. It has no known antigen specificity. No much larger clone exists at a distance of one base, and base qualities are not known. To prepare the library, 5' RACE was applied. The sequencing machine was an Illumina HiSeq 2000. A universal primer binding site was added through template switching, and the final cDNA carried a unique molecular identifier so that TCR cDNA molecules could be counted accurately. First-strand cDNA for TCR alpha and beta chains was synthesized from specific primers in the conserved constant-segment region. To control for contamination, each cDNA library was double barcoded with a SMART-Mk sample barcode plus Illumina barcodes. TruSeq adapter sequences and Illumina sample barcodes were added in two successive PCR steps. TCR alpha and beta cDNA libraries were sequenced on the Illumina HiSeq platform with custom primers. As for the original processing: MiGEC processed the raw reads to extract unique molecular identifiers, while MiXCR was used to determine the CDR3 positions. Recombination models were inferred per individual with the repgenHMM and IGoR tools using an EM algorithm. The analysis of shared clonotypes was done with the tcR package in R, with sharing normalized by the product of cloneset sizes. To study raw recombination without the effects of thymic and clonal selection, out-of-frame nonproductive sequences were analyzed. Clones were called with MiXCR by TCRdb after fastp trimmed the public reads at Q25, and only in-frame beta chains were retained. Rows merge per CDR3 protein into single entries with the most common DNA and genes. These V and J calls rely on TCRdb rather than the paper's analysis. The sample data list 690,000 or so distinct CDR3 sequences, and over 8.5% of these were observed just once. The top ten constitute more than 0.75% of the sample.

Every donor was a healthy Caucasian. Three pairs of female monozygotic twins, all aged roughly 18 to 29 years, made up the twin cohort. Peripheral blood mononuclear cells were the source from which RNA for the TCR libraries was isolated. The data were also submitted as part of a second study, on yellow fever vaccine responses in identical twins. As the second paper documents: The T cell response to vaccination in identical twins was reported by the authors to appear partly convergent and partly personalized. The study precisely tracked vaccine-responding T cell clones in identical twins.

The clonotype was recovered from a woman in her late teens or twenties in good health. The sequence joins TRBV12-3 or TRBV12-4 to TRBJ2-5; the D gene cannot be named for sure. Sequenced material: PBMCs. This receptor has the CDR3 CASSLMGETQYF. The nucleotide sequence is TGTGCCAGCAGTCTCATGGGGGAGACCCAGTACTTC.